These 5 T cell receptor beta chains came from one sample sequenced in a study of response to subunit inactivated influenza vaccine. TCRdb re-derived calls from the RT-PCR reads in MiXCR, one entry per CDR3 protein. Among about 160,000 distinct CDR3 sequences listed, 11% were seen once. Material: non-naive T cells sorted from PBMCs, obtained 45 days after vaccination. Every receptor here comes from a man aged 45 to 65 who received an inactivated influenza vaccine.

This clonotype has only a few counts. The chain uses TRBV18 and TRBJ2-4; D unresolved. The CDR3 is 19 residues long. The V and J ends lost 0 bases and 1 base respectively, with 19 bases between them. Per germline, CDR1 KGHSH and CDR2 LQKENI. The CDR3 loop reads CASSPPGTLDSFAKNIQYF. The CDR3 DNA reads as TGTGCCAGCTCACCACCGGGCACTTTAGATAGTTTCGCCAAAAACATTCAGTACTTC.

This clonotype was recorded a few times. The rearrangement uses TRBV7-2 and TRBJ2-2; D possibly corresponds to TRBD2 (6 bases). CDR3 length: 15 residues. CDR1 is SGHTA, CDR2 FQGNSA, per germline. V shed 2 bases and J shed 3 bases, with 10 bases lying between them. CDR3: CASSLFAGYTGELFF. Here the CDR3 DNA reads TGTGCCAGCAGCTTATTTGCGGGGTACACCGGGGAGCTGTTTTTT.

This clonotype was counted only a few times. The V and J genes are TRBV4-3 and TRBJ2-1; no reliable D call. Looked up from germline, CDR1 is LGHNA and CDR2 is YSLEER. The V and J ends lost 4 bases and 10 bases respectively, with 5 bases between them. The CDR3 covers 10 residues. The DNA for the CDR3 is TGCGCCAGCAGCCGGGTCGAGCAGTTCTTC. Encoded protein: CASSRVEQFF.

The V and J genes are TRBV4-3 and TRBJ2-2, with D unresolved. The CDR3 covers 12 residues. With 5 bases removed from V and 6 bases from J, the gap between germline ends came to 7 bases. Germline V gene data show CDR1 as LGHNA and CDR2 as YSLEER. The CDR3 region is CASSYGPGELFF. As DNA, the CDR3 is TGCGCCAGCAGCTACGGCCCCGGGGAGCTGTTTTTT.

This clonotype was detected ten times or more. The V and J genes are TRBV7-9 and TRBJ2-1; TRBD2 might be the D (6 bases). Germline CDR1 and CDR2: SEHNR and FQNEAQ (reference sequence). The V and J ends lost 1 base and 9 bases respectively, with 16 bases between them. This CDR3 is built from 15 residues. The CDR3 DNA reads TGTGCCAGCAGCTTAGGAACTAGAACGGAGGGTGAGCAGTTCTTC. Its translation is CASSLGTRTEGEQFF.